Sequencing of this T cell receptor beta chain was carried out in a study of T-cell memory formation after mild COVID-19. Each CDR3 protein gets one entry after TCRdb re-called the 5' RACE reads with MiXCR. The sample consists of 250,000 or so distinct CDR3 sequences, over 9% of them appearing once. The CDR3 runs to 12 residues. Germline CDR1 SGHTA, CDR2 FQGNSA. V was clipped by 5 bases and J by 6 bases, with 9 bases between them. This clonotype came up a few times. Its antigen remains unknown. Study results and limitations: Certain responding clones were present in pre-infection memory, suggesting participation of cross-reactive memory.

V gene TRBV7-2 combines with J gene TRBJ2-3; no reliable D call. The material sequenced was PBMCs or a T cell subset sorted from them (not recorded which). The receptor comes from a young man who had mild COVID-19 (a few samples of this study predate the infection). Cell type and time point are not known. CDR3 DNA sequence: TGTGCCAGCAGCCCAACGTTGGATACGCAGTATTTT. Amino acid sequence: CASSPTLDTQYF.